A selection of T cell receptor beta chains follows, all from one sample in a study of CD8+ T cells in alopecia areata. Sequencing was performed with immunoSEQ multiplex PCR; in TCRdb, only in-frame clones are kept and a portion is missing. The sample includes fewer than 150,000 clones, roughly 82% of them seen just once. The starting material was CD8+ T cells sorted from blood, obtained at week 4, from a patient treated with tofacitinib. All receptors come from a human donor with alopecia areata. CDR3s include the opening cysteine and the closing phenylalanine or tryptophan. A D gene is named only where the DNA matches it firmly. Clone size is given for some rows only: seen once, a few or many times, or a class if the clone is expanded.

v_call	cdr3_length	d_call	clone_size	j_call	cdr3_aa	cdr3_nt
TRBV4-2	15	-	-	TRBJ2-3	CASSQDLLGTDTQYF	TGTGCCAGCAGCCAGGACCTACTTGGCACAGATACGCAGTATTTT
TRBV27	16	TRBD2	-	TRBJ2-1	CASSLYSGGPYNEQFF	TGTGCCAGCAGTTTATACAGCGGGGGGCCCTACAATGAGCAGTTCTTC
TRBV29-1	16	-	-	TRBJ2-1	CSVEDNAAGSYNEQFF	TGCAGCGTTGAAGATAACGCCGCCGGCTCCTACAATGAGCAGTTCTTC
TRBV7-9	14	TRBD1	-	TRBJ1-5	CASSFEGADQPQHF	TGTGCCAGCAGCTTTGAGGGGGCGGATCAGCCCCAGCATTTT
TRBV5-8	14	-	-	TRBJ2-3	CASSRGAGTDTQYF	TGTGCCAGCAGCCGGGGGGCTGGCACAGATACGCAGTATTTT
TRBV4-3	15	-	-	TRBJ2-3	CASSQDFGGTDTQYF	TGCGCCAGCAGCCAAGATTTCGGAGGAACAGATACGCAGTATTTT
TRBV11-3	17	-	-	TRBJ1-2	CASSSHRDIGYYGGYTF	TGTGCCAGCAGCTCCCACCGGGACATCGGGTACTATGGTGGCTACACCTTC
TRBV5-4	15	-	few	TRBJ2-7	CASSQKGAGPDEQYF	TGTGCCAGCAGCCAGAAAGGGGCGGGTCCAGACGAGCAGTACTTC
TRBV15	13	-	-	TRBJ2-7	CATRNRGRDEQYF	TGTGCCACCCGGAACCGGGGAAGAGACGAGCAGTACTTC
TRBV5-1	15	TRBD2	-	TRBJ2-3	CASSTGTSGTDTQYF	TGCGCCAGCAGCACCGGGACTAGCGGCACAGATACGCAGTATTTT
TRBV29-1	14	TRBD2	few	TRBJ2-7	CSVEGPGLDYEQYF	TGCAGCGTTGAAGGACCGGGACTAGACTACGAGCAGTACTTC
TRBV7-6	15	-	-	TRBJ2-5	CASSSTGEPPETQYF	TGTGCCAGCAGCTCGACGGGGGAGCCTCCAGAGACCCAGTACTTC
TRBV6-6	11	-	-	TRBJ2-7	CASSYSDEQYF	TGTGCCAGCAGTTACTCGGACGAGCAGTACTTC
TRBV7-9	12	-	-	TRBJ2-2	CASRDATGELFF	TGTGCCAGCAGAGACGCCACCGGGGAGCTGTTTTTT
TRBV7-9	15	TRBD1	-	TRBJ2-7	CASSFSGQEVYEQYF	TGTGCCAGCAGCTTTTCGGGACAGGAGGTCTACGAGCAGTACTTC
TRBV7-8	16	TRBD1	-	TRBJ2-7	CASSFFQWQGEHEQYF	TGTGCCAGCAGCTTTTTTCAGTGGCAGGGGGAGCACGAGCAGTACTTC
TRBV29-1	15	TRBD1	-	TRBJ1-5	CSYSRDRAAIQPQHF	TGCAGCTATTCTCGGGACAGGGCGGCAATTCAGCCCCAGCATTTT